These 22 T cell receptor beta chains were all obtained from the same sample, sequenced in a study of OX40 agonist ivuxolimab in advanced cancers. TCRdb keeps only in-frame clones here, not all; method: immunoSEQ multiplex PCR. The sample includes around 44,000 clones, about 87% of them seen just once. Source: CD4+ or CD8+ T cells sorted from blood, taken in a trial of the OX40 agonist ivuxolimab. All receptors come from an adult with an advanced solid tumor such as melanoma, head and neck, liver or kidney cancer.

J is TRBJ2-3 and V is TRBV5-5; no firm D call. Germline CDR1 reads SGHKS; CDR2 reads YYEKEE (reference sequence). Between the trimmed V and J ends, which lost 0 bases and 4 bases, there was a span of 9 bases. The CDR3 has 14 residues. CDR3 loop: CASSLAQSADTQYF. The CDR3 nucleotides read TGTGCCAGCAGCTTGGCTCAGTCTGCAGATACGCAGTATTTT.

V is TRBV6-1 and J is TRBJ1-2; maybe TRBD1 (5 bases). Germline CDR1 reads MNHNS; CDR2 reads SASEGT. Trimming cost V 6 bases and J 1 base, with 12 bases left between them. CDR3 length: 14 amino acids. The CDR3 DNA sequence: TGTGCCAGCAGCCAGGGCGTGGGTAACTATGGCTACACCTTC. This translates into CASSQGVGNYGYTF.

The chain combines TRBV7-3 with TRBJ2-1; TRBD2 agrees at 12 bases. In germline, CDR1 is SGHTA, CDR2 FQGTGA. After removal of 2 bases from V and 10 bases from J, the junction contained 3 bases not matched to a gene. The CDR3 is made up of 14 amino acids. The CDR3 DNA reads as TGTGCCAGCAGCTTAGGGCTAGCGGGAGGGGAGCAGTTCTTC. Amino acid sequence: CASSLGLAGGEQFF.

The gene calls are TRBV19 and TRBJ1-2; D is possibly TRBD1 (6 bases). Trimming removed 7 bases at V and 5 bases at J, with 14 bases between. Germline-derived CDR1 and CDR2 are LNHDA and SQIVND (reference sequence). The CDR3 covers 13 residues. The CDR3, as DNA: TGTGCCAGTACGGGCAGGGGATGGTATGGCTACACCTTC. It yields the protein CASTGRGWYGYTF.

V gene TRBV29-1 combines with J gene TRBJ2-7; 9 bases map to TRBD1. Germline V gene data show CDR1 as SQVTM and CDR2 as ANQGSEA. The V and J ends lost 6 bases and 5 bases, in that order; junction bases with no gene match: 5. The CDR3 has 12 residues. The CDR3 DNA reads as TGCAGCGTAGAAACAGGGGGCAACGAGCAGTACTTC. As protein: CSVETGGNEQYF.

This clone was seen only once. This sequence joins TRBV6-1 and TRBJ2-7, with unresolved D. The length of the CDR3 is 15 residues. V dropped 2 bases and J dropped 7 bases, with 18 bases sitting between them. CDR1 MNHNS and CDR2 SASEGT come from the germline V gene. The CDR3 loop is CASSENLVGLGEQYF. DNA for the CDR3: TGTGCCAGCAGTGAAAATTTAGTCGGTCTGGGAGAGCAGTACTTC.

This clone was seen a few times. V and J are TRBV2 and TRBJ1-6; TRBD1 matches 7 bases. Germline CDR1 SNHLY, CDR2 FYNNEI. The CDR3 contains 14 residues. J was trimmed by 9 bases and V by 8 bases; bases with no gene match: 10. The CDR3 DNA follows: TGTGCCAGCGGGGGCACAGGGGCGGCTTCACCCCTCCACTTT. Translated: CASGGTGAASPLHF.

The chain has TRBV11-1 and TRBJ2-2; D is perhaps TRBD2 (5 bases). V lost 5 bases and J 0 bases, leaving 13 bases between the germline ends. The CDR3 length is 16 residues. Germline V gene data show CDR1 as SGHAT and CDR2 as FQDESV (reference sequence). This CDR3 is CASSPGLGTNTGELFF. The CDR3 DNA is TGTGCCAGCAGCCCTGGACTTGGGACGAACACCGGGGAGCTGTTTTTT.

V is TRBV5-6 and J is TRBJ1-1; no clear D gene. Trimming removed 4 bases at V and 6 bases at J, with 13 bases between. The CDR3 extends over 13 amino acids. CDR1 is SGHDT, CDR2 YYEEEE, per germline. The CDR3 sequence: CASSLVVGSEAFF. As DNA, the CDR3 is TGTGCCAGCAGCCTCGTGGTTGGATCTGAAGCTTTCTTT.

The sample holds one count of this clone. CDR3 sequence reads: CASHRRQGGDTEAFF. In DNA form, the CDR3 reads TGTGCCAGCCATCGGAGACAGGGAGGAGACACTGAAGCTTTCTTT. The chain carries TRBV19 and TRBJ1-1; the match to TRBD1 covers 7 bases. CDR1 and CDR2 from the germline V gene are LNHDA and SQIVND (reference sequence). J was trimmed by 3 bases and V by 9 bases; bases with no gene match: 13. The CDR3 loop spans 15 amino acids.

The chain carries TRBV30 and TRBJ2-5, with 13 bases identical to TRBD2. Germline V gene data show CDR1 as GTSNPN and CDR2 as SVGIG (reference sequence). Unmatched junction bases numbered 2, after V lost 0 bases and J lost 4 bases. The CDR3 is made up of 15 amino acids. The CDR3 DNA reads TGTGCCTGGAGTGTACTAGCGGGAGGGCCAGAGACCCAGTACTTC. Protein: CAWSVLAGGPETQYF.

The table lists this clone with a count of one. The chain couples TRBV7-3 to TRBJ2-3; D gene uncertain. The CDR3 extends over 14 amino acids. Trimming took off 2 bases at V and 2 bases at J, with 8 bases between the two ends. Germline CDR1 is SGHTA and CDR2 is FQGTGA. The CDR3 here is CASSLFSTTDTQYF. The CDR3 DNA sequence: TGTGCCAGCAGCTTATTTTCAACCACAGATACGCAGTATTTT.

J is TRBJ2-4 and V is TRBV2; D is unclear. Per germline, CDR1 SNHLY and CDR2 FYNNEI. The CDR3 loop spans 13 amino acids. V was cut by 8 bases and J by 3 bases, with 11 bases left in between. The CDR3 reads CASHPDSKNIQYF. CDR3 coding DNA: TGTGCCAGCCACCCAGATAGCAAAAACATTCAGTACTTC.

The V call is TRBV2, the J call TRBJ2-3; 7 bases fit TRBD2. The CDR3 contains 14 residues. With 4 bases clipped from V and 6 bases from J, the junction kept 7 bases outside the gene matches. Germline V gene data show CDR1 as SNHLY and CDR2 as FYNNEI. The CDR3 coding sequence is TGTGCCAGCAGTGGGGCGGGGGACCGGGATACGCAGTATTTT. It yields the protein CASSGAGDRDTQYF.

The CDR3 sequence is CASSLGNEQYF. Here the CDR3 DNA reads TGTGCCAGCAGTTTGGGTAACGAGCAGTACTTC. V and J are TRBV28 and TRBJ2-7; D call uncertain. Germline assignment: CDR1 MDHEN and CDR2 SYDVKM. Trimming removed 3 bases at V and 5 bases at J, with 5 bases between. The CDR3 is 11 amino acids.

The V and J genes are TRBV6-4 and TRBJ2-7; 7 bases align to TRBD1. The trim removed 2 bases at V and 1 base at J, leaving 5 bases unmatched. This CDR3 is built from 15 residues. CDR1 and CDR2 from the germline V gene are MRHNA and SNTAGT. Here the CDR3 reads CASSDKGAGSYEQYF. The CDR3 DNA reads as TGTGCCAGCAGTGACAAGGGGGCTGGGTCCTACGAGCAGTACTTC.

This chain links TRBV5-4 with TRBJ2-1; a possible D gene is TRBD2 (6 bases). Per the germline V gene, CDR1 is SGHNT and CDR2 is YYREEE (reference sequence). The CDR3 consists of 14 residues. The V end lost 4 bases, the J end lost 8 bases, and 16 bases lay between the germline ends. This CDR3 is CASSPSSQRDEQFF. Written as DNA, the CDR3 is TGTGCCAGCAGCCCGAGTTCTCAGCGGGATGAGCAGTTCTTC.

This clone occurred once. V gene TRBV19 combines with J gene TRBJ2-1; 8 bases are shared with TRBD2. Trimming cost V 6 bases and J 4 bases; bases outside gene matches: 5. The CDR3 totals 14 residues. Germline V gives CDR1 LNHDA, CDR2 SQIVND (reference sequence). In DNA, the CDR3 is TGTGCCAGTAGCGGGACTAGAACTTACAATGAGCAGTTCTTC. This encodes CASSGTRTYNEQFF.

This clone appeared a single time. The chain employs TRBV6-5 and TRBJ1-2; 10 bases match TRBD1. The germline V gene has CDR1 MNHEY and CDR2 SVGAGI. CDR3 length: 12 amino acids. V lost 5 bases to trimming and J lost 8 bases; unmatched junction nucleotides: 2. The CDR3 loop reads CASSRDRGGYTF. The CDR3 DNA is TGTGCCAGCAGTAGGGACAGGGGAGGCTACACCTTC.

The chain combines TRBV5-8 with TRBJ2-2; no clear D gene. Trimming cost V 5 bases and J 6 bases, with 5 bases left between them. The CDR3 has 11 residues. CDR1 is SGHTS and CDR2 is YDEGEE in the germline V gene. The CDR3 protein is CASRNAGELFF. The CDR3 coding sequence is TGTGCCAGCAGAAATGCCGGGGAGCTGTTTTTT.

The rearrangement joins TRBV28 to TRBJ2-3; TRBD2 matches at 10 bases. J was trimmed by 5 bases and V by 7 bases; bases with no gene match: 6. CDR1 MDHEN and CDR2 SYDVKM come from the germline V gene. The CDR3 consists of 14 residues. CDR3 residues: CASKIAGGGDTQYF. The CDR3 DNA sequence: TGTGCCAGCAAAATAGCGGGGGGAGGAGATACGCAGTATTTT. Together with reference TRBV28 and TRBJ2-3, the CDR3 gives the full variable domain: DVKVTQSSRYLVKRTGEKVFLECVQDMDHENMFWYRQDPGLGLRLIYFSYDVKMKEKGDIPEGYSVSREKKERFSLILESASTNQTSMYLCASKIAGGGDTQYFGPGTRLTVL.

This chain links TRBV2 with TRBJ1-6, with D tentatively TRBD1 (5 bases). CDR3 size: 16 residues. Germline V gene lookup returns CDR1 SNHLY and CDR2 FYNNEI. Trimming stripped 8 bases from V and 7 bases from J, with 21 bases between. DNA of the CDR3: TGTGCCAGCCGTAGAAGGGACGGACCACCCAATTCACCCCTCCACTTT. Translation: CASRRRDGPPNSPLHF.